The TCR beta chain under discussion was sequenced for a study of T cell responses to AZD1222 COVID-19 vaccine. TCRdb's copy holds only in-frame clones and misses some; the assay was immunoSEQ multiplex PCR. Of around 96,000 clones in the sample, more than 70% were seen once. The CDR3 spans 13 residues. The germline V gene has CDR1 SGHRS and CDR2 YFSETQ. With 1 base removed from V and 6 bases from J, the gap between germline ends came to 8 bases. This receptor was obtained from an adult who received the AZD1222 COVID-19 vaccine. The sample consisted of peripheral blood, taken 28 days after the second AZD1222 dose. The chain joins TRBV5-1 to TRBJ2-1; perhaps TRBD2 as D (6 bases). The CDR3 loop reads CASSLQLANEQFF. The CDR3 DNA is TGCGCCAGCAGCTTGCAACTAGCCAATGAGCAGTTCTTC. Based on the CDR3 plus reference TRBV5-1 and TRBJ2-1, the full variable domain is KAGVTQTPRYLIKTRGQQVTLSCSPISGHRSVSWYQQTPGQGLQFLFEYFSETQRNKGNFPGRFSGRQFSNSRSEMNVSTLELGDSALYLCASSLQLANEQFFGPGTRLTVL.